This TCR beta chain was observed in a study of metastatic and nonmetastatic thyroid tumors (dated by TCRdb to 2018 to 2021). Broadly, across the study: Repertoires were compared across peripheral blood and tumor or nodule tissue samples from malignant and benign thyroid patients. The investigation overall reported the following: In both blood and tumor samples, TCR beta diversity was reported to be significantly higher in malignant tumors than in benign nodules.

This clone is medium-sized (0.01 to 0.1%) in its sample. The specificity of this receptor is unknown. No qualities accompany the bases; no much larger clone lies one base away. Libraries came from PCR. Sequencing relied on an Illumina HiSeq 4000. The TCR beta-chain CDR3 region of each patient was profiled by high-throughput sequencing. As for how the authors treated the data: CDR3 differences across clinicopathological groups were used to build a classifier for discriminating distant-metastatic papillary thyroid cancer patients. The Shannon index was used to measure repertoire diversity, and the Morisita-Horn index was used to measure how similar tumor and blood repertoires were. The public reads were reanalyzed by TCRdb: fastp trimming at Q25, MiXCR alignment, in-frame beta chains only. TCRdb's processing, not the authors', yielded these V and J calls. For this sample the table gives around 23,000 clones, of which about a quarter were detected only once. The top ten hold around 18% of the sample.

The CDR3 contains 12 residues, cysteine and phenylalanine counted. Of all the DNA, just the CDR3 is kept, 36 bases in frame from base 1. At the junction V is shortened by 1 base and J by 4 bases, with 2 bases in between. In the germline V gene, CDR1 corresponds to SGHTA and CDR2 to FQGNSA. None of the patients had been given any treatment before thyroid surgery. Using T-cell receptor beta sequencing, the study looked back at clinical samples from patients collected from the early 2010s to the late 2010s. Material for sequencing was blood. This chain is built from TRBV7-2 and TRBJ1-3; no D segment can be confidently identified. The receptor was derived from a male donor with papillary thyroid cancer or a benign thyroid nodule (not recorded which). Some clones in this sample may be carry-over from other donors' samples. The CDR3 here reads CASSLGGNTIYF. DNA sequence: TGTGCCAGCAGCTTAGGCGGAAACACCATATATTTT.